The rows below give T cell receptor beta chains drawn from one sample of a study of blood T cells in healthy people across ages. One entry per CDR3 protein, called by TCRdb with MiXCR from the 5' RACE reads. Among 500,000 to 700,000 distinct CDR3 sequences listed, approximately 30% were seen once. Sequencing input: blood. The receptors stem from an elderly woman in good health. Both conserved end residues are part of each CDR3. The order of the fields is CDR3 DNA, CDR3 protein, V gene, D gene, CDR3 length, J gene, clone size. The D gene is left open where the match is weak. Clone size appears in some rows only: once, few, many, or a class for an expanded clone.

DNA: TGTGCCAGCAGCTTAGTCCGTCTAACGGGGACCGGGGAGCTGTTTTTT
CDR3: CASSLVRLTGTGELFF
V: TRBV7-2
D: NA
length: 16
J: TRBJ2-2
size: NA

DNA: TGCAGTGCTTTAAGCGGGGGGAACAATGAGCAGTTCTTC
CDR3: CSALSGGNNEQFF
V: TRBV20-1
D: TRBD2
length: 13
J: TRBJ2-1
size: many

DNA: TGTGCCAGCAGTGAGTTCACGGGCTCGGAGGGCTACACCTTC
CDR3: CASSEFTGSEGYTF
V: TRBV25-1
D: NA
length: 14
J: TRBJ1-2
size: many

DNA: TGTGCCAGCAGCCGCTTGAGCAGTCCCAGGACAGCTAGCTATGGCTACACCTTC
CDR3: CASSRLSSPRTASYGYTF
V: TRBV4-2
D: NA
length: 18
J: TRBJ1-2
size: many

DNA: TGTGCCAGCAGTTTTAGTAGCGGCAGCACAGATACGCAGTATTTT
CDR3: CASSFSSGSTDTQYF
V: TRBV12-3/TRBV12-4
D: NA
length: 15
J: TRBJ2-3
size: NA

DNA: TGTGCCAGCAGCTCCGGGACAGGGCGAACCGGGGAGCTGTTTTTT
CDR3: CASSSGTGRTGELFF
V: TRBV7-6
D: TRBD1
length: 15
J: TRBJ2-2
size: few

DNA: TGTGCCAGCAGTTTATCGGGGACAGGGGTCGGGGAGCTGTTTTTT
CDR3: CASSLSGTGVGELFF
V: TRBV27
D: TRBD1
length: 15
J: TRBJ2-2
size: NA

DNA: TGTGCCAGCAGCCAAGACACCCGCTACAATGAGCAGTTCTTC
CDR3: CASSQDTRYNEQFF
V: TRBV3-1
D: NA
length: 14
J: TRBJ2-1
size: many

DNA: TGTGCCAGCAGTTACCGGACAGGGGAGCAGTATTTT
CDR3: CASSYRTGEQYF
V: TRBV6-5
D: TRBD1
length: 12
J: TRBJ2-3
size: many

DNA: TGCAGTGCTAGACCAGCTCTTAACTATGGCTACACCTTC
CDR3: CSARPALNYGYTF
V: TRBV20-1
D: NA
length: 13
J: TRBJ1-2
size: many

DNA: TGTGCCAGCAGGGGACTAGCGGGGGCAGGGGAGACCCAGTACTTC
CDR3: CASRGLAGAGETQYF
V: TRBV27
D: TRBD2
length: 15
J: TRBJ2-5
size: many

DNA: TGTGCCAGCAGACCCCGGCCGGACTTTTCCTACGAGCAGTACTTC
CDR3: CASRPRPDFSYEQYF
V: TRBV6-5
D: NA
length: 15
J: TRBJ2-7
size: many

DNA: TGCGCCAGCAGCCTGAAGGGTCAGACAGGGAGCACTGAAGCTTTCTTT
CDR3: CASSLKGQTGSTEAFF
V: TRBV5-1
D: TRBD1
length: 16
J: TRBJ1-1
size: few

DNA: TGCGCCAGCAGCTTGGAGACAGGGCAGGACGAGCAGTACTTC
CDR3: CASSLETGQDEQYF
V: TRBV5-1
D: TRBD1
length: 14
J: TRBJ2-7
size: many

DNA: TGTGCCAGCAGCCCCACAGGGGCCGCTAGCACAGATACGCAGTATTTT
CDR3: CASSPTGAASTDTQYF
V: TRBV7-3
D: TRBD1
length: 16
J: TRBJ2-3
size: many

DNA: TGTGCCAGCAGCTCTCCCCCGACAGGGCCGAACACCGGGGAGCTGTTTTTT
CDR3: CASSSPPTGPNTGELFF
V: TRBV5-5
D: TRBD1
length: 17
J: TRBJ2-2
size: few